These 25 T cell receptor beta chains came from one sample sequenced in a study of T cell clusters in autoimmune cytopenias. Each sample's input was roughly 270 ng genomic DNA, 38,000 or so genome equivalents. One tube held mixed TRB-A and TRB-B primer pools for touch-down PCR. TCRdb reprocessed the multiplex PCR reads, with one entry per CDR3 protein and no DNA. In total, the table holds 6,800 or so distinct CDR3 sequences. These records were also assigned to another study, of T cell repertoires in aging, cancer and after chemotherapy.

What was sequenced was peripheral blood. These TCRs come from a human donor in good health.

This chain connects TRBV27 to TRBJ1-5. The CDR3 has 12 amino acids. The germline V gene encodes CDR1 MNHEY and CDR2 SMNVEV (reference sequence). The CDR3: CASSPPGLTQHF.

V and J are TRBV7-2 and TRBJ2-3. CDR1 and CDR2 from the germline V gene are SGHTA and FQGNSA. The CDR3 has 15 amino acids. The CDR3 region is CASSLVFTSTDTQYF.

This clonotype registers medium-sized by frequency. This chain connects TRBV7-6 to TRBJ1-6. The CDR3 consists of 15 residues. Germline assignment: CDR1 SGHVS and CDR2 FNYEAQ. The CDR3 is CASSSGTAGGSPLHF.

This clonotype ranks as medium-sized (0.01 to 0.1%) in terms of frequency. The CDR3 sequence is CASSIGGTGMDEQYF. The chain recombines TRBV19 with TRBJ2-7; the TCRdb call, TRBD1, lacks DNA for checking. This CDR3 has 15 residues. Germline V gene lookup returns CDR1 LNHDA and CDR2 SQIVND (reference sequence).

This clonotype is called medium-sized based on its frequency. The chain uses TRBV30 and TRBJ1-5. CDR3 size: 13 residues. CDR1 is GTSNPN and CDR2 is SVGIG in the germline V gene (reference sequence). CDR3 protein: CAWSGQSNQPQHF.

The chain uses TRBV7-2 and TRBJ2-2; TCRdb indicates TRBD1, and absent DNA this call remains unverified. CDR3 size: 16 residues. Germline loops: CDR1 SGHTA, CDR2 FQGNSA. The CDR3 loop reads CASSSVLWGATGELFF. The full variable domain, rest sourced from reference TRBV7-2 and TRBJ2-2, is GAGVSQSPSNKVTEKGKDVELRCDPISGHTALYWYRQSLGQGLEFLIYFQGNSAPDKSGLPSDRFSAERTGGSVSTLTIQRTQQEDSAVYLCASSSVLWGATGELFFGEGSRLTVL.

The chain combines TRBV15 with TRBJ1-1. Germline V gene data show CDR1 as LNHNV and CDR2 as YYDKDF (reference sequence). The CDR3 is made up of 16 amino acids. The CDR3 spells CATSRERSRRMAEAFF.

This chain uses TRBV6-5 with TRBJ1-1. The CDR3 spans 12 residues. CDR1 is MNHEY and CDR2 is SVGAGI in the germline V gene. CDR3 protein: CASSYWEGEAFF.

In terms of frequency, this clonotype is medium-sized. V and J are TRBV29-1 and TRBJ2-1; TCRdb gives TRBD1 as the D gene, but with no DNA this cannot be confirmed. The CDR3 totals 15 residues. CDR1 SQVTM and CDR2 ANQGSEA come from the germline V gene. Here the CDR3 reads CSFRGSGSSYNEQFF.

This clonotype counts as medium-sized by frequency. The chain uses TRBV19 and TRBJ2-7. The germline V gene has CDR1 LNHDA and CDR2 SQIVND (reference sequence). This CDR3 is built from 13 residues. The CDR3 here is CASSRSLIYEQYF. The full variable domain, with the rest looked up from reference TRBV19 and TRBJ2-7, is DGGITQSPKYLFRKEGQNVTLSCEQNLNHDAMYWYRQDPGQGLRLIYYSQIVNDFQKGDIAEGYSVSREKKESFPLTVTSAQKNPTAFYLCASSRSLIYEQYFGPGTRLTVT.

This clonotype is medium-sized by frequency. V and J are TRBV6-1 and TRBJ2-6. CDR1 is MNHNS and CDR2 is SASEGT in the germline V gene. CDR3 length equals 15 residues. Here the CDR3 reads CASSPVSSGANVLTF.

The chain links TRBV6-5 to TRBJ2-7. This CDR3 has 13 amino acids. Germline V CDR1 and CDR2: MNHEY, SVGAGI. The CDR3 spells CASSYAGSYEQYF.

V usage is TRBV7-2 and J usage is TRBJ2-2; lacking DNA, the TRBD1 call made by TCRdb goes unchecked. Looked up from germline, CDR1 is SGHTA and CDR2 is FQGNSA. The CDR3 extends over 15 amino acids. The CDR3 loop is CASSLEPVNTGELFF.

The rearrangement joins TRBV12-3 or TRBV12-4 to TRBJ2-3; the D call from TCRdb, TRBD1, cannot be confirmed without DNA. CDR3 length: 15 amino acids. CDR3 region: CASSFGRGSTDTQYF.

This chain joins TRBV6-5 and TRBJ2-5; TCRdb calls TRBD2, which cannot be checked without DNA. The CDR3 is 17 amino acids. CDR1 is MNHEY, CDR2 SVGAGI, per germline. CDR3 in amino acids: CASSLGAGVTLQETQYF.

This clonotype registers medium-sized by frequency. The rearrangement joins TRBV30 to TRBJ2-7; the D call of TRBD1 rests on TCRdb alone, since no DNA is present to check it. Germline-derived CDR1 and CDR2 are GTSNPN and SVGIG (reference sequence). This CDR3 comprises 14 residues. This CDR3 reads CAWSETGGAVKQYF. Together with reference TRBV30 and TRBJ2-7, the CDR3 gives the full variable domain: SQTIHQWPATLVQPVGSPLSLECTVEGTSNPNLYWYRQAAGRGLQLLFYSVGIGQISSEVPQNLSASRPQDRQFILSSKKLLLSDSGFYLCAWSETGGAVKQYFGPGTRLTVT.

This clonotype shows up as medium-sized by frequency. This chain joins TRBV19 and TRBJ1-5; TCRdb designates TRBD1, a call that cannot be tested without DNA. This CDR3 region has 17 residues. Germline-derived CDR1 and CDR2 are LNHDA and SQIVND (reference sequence). CDR3: CASSTHRQGQGNQPQHF.

This rearrangement joins TRBV18 to TRBJ1-2; with no DNA, the TCRdb D assignment of TRBD1 cannot be verified. Germline loops: CDR1 KGHSH, CDR2 LQKENI. CDR3 length equals 15 residues. The CDR3 reads CASSPTTGGNYGYTF.

V and J are TRBV7-2 and TRBJ2-2; TCRdb reports TRBD2, a call that lacks DNA to check it against. Germline V gene sequence: CDR1 SGHTA, CDR2 FQGNSA. The CDR3 contains 15 residues. This CDR3 reads CASSPPPEYTGELFF.

By frequency, this clonotype registers medium-sized. This chain uses TRBV6-5 with TRBJ2-3; TCRdb's assignment of TRBD1 cannot be checked, as there is no DNA. The CDR3 has 16 residues. Germline V gene lookup returns CDR1 MNHEY and CDR2 SVGAGI. This chain's CDR3 is CASSKLPRDPTDTQYF.

CDR3 protein: CASIPRGAGAEAFF. The chain has TRBV19 and TRBJ1-1; the D call of TRBD1 rests on TCRdb alone, since no DNA is present to check it. Looked up from germline, CDR1 is LNHDA and CDR2 is SQIVND (reference sequence). There are 14 residues in the CDR3.

V and J are TRBV6-6 and TRBJ2-5. The V gene's germline CDR1 is MNHNY and CDR2 SVGAGI (reference sequence). The CDR3 consists of 15 residues. The CDR3 loop is CASSEYGEFKETQYF.

This rearrangement joins TRBV12-3 or TRBV12-4 to TRBJ1-6. This CDR3 spans 15 amino acids. The CDR3 protein is CASSLWGVGNSPLHF.

The chain has TRBV11-1 and TRBJ2-2; without DNA, the TCRdb call of TRBD1 cannot be checked. This CDR3 region has 14 residues. Per the germline V gene, CDR1 is SGHAT and CDR2 is FQDESV (reference sequence). This chain's CDR3 is CASSSSGGAGELFF.

According to its frequency, this clonotype is medium-sized (0.01 to 0.1%). The rearrangement uses TRBV13 and TRBJ2-1; TCRdb's D gene call, TRBD2, goes unchecked for lack of DNA. Germline CDR1 and CDR2: PRHDT and FYEKMQ (reference sequence). This CDR3 spans 18 amino acids. The CDR3 loop is CASSLVFSGDTPYNEQFF.